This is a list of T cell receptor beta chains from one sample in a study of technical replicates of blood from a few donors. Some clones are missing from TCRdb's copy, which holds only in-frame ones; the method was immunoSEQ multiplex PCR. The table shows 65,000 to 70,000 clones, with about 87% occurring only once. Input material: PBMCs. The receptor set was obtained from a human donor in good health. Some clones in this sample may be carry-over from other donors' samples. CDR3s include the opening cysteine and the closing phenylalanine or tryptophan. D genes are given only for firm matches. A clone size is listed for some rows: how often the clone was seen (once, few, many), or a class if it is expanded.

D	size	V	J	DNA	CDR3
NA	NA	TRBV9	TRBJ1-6	TGTGCCAGCAGCGTATCCCGGAGCTCCTATAATTCACCCCTCCACTTT	CASSVSRSSYNSPLHF
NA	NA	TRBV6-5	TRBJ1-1	TGTGCCAGCAGTTACCGGGGGTCGAACACTGAAGCTTTCTTT	CASSYRGSNTEAFF
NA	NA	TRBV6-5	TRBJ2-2	TGTGCCAGCAGACTACTAGAGAACACCGGGGAGCTGTTTTTT	CASRLLENTGELFF
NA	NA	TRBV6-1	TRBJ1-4	TGTGCCAGCAGTGCCGTTTGGACAGCTAATGAAAAACTGTTTTTT	CASSAVWTANEKLFF
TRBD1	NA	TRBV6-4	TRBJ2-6	TGTGCCAGCAGTTACAGGGGTGAAGGCTCTGGGGCCAACGTCCTGACTTTC	CASSYRGEGSGANVLTF
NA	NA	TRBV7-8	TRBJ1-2	TGTGCCAGCAGCTTTCGGGACACCTCTCACTATGGCTACACCTTC	CASSFRDTSHYGYTF
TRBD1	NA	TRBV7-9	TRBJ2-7	TGTGCCAGCAGCTTAGCGGCAGGGGGCACCTACGAGCAGTACTTC	CASSLAAGGTYEQYF
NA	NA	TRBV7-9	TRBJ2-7	TGTGCCAGCAGCGACATGAGAGGGGGCTACGAGCAGTACTTC	CASSDMRGGYEQYF
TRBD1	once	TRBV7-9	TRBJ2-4	TGTGCCAGCAGCTTAAAGGGACAGGGTAACATTCAGTACTTC	CASSLKGQGNIQYF
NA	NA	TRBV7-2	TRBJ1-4	TGTGCCAGCAGCTTAGCTTCGGGGACTAATGAAAAACTGTTTTTT	CASSLASGTNEKLFF
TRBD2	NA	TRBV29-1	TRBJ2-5	TGCAGCGTAGTACTAGCGGGGCGCCAAGAGACCCAGTACTTC	CSVVLAGRQETQYF
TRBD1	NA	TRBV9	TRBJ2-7	TGTGCCAGCAGCGTAGACCGGGACAGAAGATCCTACGAGCAGTACTTC	CASSVDRDRRSYEQYF
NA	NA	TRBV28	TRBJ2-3	TGTGCCAGCCCCCCGGCTAGCGTGGTTTTTGTAGATACGCAGTATTTT	CASPPASVVFVDTQYF
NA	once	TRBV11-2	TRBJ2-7	TGTGCCAGCAGCTTAGGGTCGGAGACAGTCTACGAGCAGTACTTC	CASSLGSETVYEQYF
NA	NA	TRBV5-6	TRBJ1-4	TGTGCCAGCAGCTTAACGGGACACCTTGCAACTAATGAAAAACTGTTTTTT	CASSLTGHLATNEKLFF
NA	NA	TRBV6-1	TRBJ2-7	TGTGCCAGCAGTGAAGATTGGGCTTTCCCAAGGTACGAGCAGTACTTC	CASSEDWAFPRYEQYF
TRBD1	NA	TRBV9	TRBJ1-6	TGTGCCAGCAGCGCGACCGGGACAGACAATTCACCCCTCCACTTT	CASSATGTDNSPLHF
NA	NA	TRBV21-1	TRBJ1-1	TGTGCCAGCAGCAAAGACGGTGGGAACGGGGACACTGAAGCTTTCTTT	CASSKDGGNGDTEAFF
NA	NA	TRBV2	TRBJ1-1	TGTGCCAGCAGTCGGGAATGGCAGGTAAACACTGAAGCTTTCTTT	CASSREWQVNTEAFF
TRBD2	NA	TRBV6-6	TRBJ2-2	TGTGCCAGCAAAGCGGGAGTCTCCGGGGAGCTGTTTTTT	CASKAGVSGELFF
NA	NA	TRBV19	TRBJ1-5	TGTGCCAGTAGTATTGTTCGGGGGTCCGAACAGCCCCAGCATTTT	CASSIVRGSEQPQHF
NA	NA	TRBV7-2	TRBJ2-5	TGTGCCAGCAGCCAACTAGAGACCCAGTACTTC	CASSQLETQYF
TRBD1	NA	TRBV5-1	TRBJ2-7	TGCGCCAGCAGCGTAGGGACAGGGAGGGACGAGCAGTACTTC	CASSVGTGRDEQYF
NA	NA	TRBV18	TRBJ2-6	TGTGCCAGCTCACCGGGGGGGCTTGGGGCCAACGTCCTGACTTTC	CASSPGGLGANVLTF
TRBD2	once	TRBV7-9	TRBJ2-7	TGTGCCAGCAGCTCGAAACGGGGACTAGCGGGACCCAGCGAGCAGTACTTC	CASSSKRGLAGPSEQYF
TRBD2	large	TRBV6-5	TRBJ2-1	TGTGCCAGCAGCCGGACTAGCGATTACAATGAGCAGTTCTTC	CASSRTSDYNEQFF
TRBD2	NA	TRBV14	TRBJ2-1	TGTGCCAGCAGCCAGGGAGAGGGCGGGAGGGCCTTTCTCGATGAGCAGTTCTTC	CASSQGEGGRAFLDEQFF
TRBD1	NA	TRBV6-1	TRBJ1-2	TGTGCCAGCAGACCCCAGACAGGGAATAACTATGGCTACACCTTC	CASRPQTGNNYGYTF
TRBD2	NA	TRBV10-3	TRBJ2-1	TGTGCCATCAGTAATCCACTAGCGGGAGTGAACAATGAGCAGTTCTTC	CAISNPLAGVNNEQFF
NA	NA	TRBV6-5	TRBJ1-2	TGTGCCAGCAGTTACGGGGGGAGGTATGGCTACACCTTC	CASSYGGRYGYTF
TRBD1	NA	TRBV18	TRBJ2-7	TGTGCCAGCTCACTGGACAGGGAGGTCGAGCAGTACTTC	CASSLDREVEQYF
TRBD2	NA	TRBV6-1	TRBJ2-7	TGTGCCAGCAGTTCTAGCGGGATTGAGCAGTACTTC	CASSSSGIEQYF
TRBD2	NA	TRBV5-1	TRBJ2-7	TGCGCCAGCAGCTCCACCGGGACTAGCGGGGGCTACGAGCAGTACTTC	CASSSTGTSGGYEQYF
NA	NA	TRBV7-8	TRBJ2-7	TGTGCCAGCAGCCACGGCCAAAACCGGCGGGAGCAGTACTTC	CASSHGQNRREQYF
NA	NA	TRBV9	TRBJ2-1	TGTGCCAGCAGCCCTAGAACCCCAAGCCAGTTTTTATCTGAGCAGTTCTTC	CASSPRTPSQFLSEQFF
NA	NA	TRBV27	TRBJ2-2	TGTGCCAGCAGTTTCGGGTCCACCGGGGAGCTGTTTTTT	CASSFGSTGELFF
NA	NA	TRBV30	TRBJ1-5	TGTGCCTGGGGGAGGGGCGGACTTGGCAATCAGCCCCAGCATTTT	CAWGRGGLGNQPQHF
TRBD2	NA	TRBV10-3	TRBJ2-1	TGTGCCATCAGTGACGTCCAGCGGGGGGGGATCCGCGAGCAGTTCTTC	CAISDVQRGGIREQFF
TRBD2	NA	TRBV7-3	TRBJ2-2	TGTGCCAGCAGCAAACTCGGGAGGGTTAATACCGGGGAGCTGTTTTTT	CASSKLGRVNTGELFF
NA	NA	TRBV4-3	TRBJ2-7	TGCGCCAGCAGCCAAGATCTCCCTGCGGAGATCTACGAGCAGTACTTC	CASSQDLPAEIYEQYF
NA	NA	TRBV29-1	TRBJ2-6	TGCAAAGGAAGGGGGTTACGCTCTGGGGCCAACGTCCTGACTTTC	CKGRGLRSGANVLTF
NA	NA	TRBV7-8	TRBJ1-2	TGTGCCAGCAGCCAGGGACACTTTAACTATGGCTACACCTTC	CASSQGHFNYGYTF
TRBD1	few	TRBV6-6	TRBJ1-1	TGTGCCAGCAGTTTGACAGGGGCGAACACTGAAGCTTTCTTT	CASSLTGANTEAFF
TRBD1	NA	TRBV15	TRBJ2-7	TGTGCCACCAGCAGAAACCGGGACAGCTCCTACGAGCAGTACTTC	CATSRNRDSSYEQYF
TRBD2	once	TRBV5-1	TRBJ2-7	TGCGCCAGCAGCTTGGCCGGCGGGGGGGCCAGTTACGAGCAGTACTTC	CASSLAGGGASYEQYF
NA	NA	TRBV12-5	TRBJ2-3	TGTGCTAGTGGTTTGGTACGTGGTAGCGGCAGCACAGATACGCAGTATTTT	CASGLVRGSGSTDTQYF
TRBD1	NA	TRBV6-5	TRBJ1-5	TGTGCCAGCACACCCGGACAGGGTCTTCAGCCCCAGCATTTT	CASTPGQGLQPQHF
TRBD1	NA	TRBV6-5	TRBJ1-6	TGTGCCAGCAGTCGGACAGGGGGTAATTCACCCCTCCACTTT	CASSRTGGNSPLHF
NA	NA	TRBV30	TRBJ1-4	TGTGCCTGCGGCGCTGGGGGGGCAACTAATGAAAAACTGTTTTTT	CACGAGGATNEKLFF
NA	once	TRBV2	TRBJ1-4	TGTGCCAGCAGTGACCGGTGGTCAACTAATGAAAAACTGTTTTTT	CASSDRWSTNEKLFF
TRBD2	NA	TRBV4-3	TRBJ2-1	TGCGCCAGCAGCCAAGAGGCTAGCGGGAGTTTGAATGAGCAGTTCTTC	CASSQEASGSLNEQFF
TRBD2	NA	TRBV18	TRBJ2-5	TGTGCCAGCTCTTTTCTACTAGCGGGATCCGGGGAGACCCAGTACTTC	CASSFLLAGSGETQYF
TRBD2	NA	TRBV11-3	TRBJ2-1	TGTGCCAGCAGCCGGCGAGTAGCGGGAGTTAATGAGCAGTTCTTC	CASSRRVAGVNEQFF
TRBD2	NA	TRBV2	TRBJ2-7	TGTGCCAGCACCACGAGCGGGGGTATCTACGAGCAGTACTTC	CASTTSGGIYEQYF